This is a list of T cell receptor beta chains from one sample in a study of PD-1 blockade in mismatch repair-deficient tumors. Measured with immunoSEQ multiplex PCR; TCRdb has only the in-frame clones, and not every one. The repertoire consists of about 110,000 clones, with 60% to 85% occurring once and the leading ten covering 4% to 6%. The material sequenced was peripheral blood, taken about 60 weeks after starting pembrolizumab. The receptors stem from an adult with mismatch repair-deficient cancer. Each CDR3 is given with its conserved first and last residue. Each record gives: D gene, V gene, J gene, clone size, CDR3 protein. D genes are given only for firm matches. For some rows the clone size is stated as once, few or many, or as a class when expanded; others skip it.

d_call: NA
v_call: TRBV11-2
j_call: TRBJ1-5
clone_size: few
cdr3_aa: CASSPDYNQPQHF

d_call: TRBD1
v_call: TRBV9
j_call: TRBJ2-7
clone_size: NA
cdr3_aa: CASSAPGQGYEQYF

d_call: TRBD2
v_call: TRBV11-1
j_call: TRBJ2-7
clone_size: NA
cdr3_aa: CASRVAGASYEQYF

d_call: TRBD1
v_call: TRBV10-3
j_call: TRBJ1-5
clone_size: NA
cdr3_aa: CARGTGSSNQPQHF

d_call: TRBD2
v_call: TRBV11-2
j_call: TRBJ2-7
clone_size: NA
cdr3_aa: CASSLAGTILSYEQYF

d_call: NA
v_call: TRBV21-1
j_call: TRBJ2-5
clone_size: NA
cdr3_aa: CASSRKGHHVDSETQYF

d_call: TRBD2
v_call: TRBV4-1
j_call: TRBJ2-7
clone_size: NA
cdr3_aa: CASSRFLLAEEPYEQYF

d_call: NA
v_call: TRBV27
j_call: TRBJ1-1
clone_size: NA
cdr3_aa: CASRGGAGNTEAFF

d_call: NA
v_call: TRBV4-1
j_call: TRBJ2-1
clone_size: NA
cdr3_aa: CASSQSPGQNDPFF

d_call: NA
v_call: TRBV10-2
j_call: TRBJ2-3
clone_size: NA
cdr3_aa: CASSESGGGGPTDTQYF

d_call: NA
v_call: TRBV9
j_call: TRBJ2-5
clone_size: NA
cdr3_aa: CASSPALGALETQYF

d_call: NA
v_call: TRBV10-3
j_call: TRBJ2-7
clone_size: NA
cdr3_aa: CAISMEAYEQYF

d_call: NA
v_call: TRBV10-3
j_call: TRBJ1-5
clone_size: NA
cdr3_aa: CAISEGGWGNQPQHF

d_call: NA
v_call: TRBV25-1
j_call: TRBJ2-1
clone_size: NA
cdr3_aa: CASSVVDEQFF

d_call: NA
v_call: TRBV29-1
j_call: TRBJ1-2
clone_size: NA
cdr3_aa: CSVEGQGSNYGYTF

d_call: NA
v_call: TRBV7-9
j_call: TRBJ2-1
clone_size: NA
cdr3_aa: CASSFGINEQFF

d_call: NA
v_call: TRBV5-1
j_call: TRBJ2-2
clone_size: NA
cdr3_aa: CASSLAGQGNTGELFF

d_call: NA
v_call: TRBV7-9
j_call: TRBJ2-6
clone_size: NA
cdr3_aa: CASSFAGANVLTF

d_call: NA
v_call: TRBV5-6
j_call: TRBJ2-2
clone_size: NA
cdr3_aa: CASSPPGVNTGELFF

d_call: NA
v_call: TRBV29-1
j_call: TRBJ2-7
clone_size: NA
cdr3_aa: CSVGLTPYEQYF

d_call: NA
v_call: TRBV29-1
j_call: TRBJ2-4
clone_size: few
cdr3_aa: CSGVQDKAQYF

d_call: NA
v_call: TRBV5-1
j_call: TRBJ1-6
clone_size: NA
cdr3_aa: CASWTGEDNSPLHF

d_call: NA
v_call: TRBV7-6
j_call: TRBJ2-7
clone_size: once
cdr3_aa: CASSLEEGRYEQYF

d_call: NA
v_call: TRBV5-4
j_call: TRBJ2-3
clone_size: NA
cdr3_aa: CASSSDALSSTDTQYF

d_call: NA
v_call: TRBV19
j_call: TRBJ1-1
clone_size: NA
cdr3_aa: CASSGQGKTEAFF

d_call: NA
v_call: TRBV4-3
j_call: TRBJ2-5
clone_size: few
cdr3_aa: CASSQDRSDGQETQYF

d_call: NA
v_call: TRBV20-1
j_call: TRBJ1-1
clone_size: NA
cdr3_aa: CSASAALEAFF

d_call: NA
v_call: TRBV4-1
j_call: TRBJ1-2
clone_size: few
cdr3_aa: CASSQGVRTFNLYGYTF

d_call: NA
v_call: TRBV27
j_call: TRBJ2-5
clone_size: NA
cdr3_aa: CASSFGGVTPETQYF

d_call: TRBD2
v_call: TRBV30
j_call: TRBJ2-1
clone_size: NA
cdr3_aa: CAWSGRADNEQFF

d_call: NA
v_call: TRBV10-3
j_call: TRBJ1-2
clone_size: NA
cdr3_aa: CAISEAGRGNGYTF

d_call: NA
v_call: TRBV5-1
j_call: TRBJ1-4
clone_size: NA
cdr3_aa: CASSSGPGSNEKLFF

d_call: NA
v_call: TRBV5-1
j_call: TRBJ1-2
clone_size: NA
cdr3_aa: CASSLGVENYGYTF

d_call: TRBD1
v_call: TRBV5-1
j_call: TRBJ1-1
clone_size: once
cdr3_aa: CASSQKGTENTEAFF

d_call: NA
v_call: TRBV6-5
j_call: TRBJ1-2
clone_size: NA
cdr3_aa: CASSTEGGYTF

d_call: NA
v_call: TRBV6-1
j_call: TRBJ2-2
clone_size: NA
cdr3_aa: CASSEAGRATGELFF

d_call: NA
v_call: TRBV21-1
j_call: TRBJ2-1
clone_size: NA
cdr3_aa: CASSKGPPAPHEQFF

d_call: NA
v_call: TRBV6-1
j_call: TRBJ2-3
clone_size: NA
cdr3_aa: CASSFPDTQYF

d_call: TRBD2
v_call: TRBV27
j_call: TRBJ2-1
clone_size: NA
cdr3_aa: CASRSLGGSHYNEQFF

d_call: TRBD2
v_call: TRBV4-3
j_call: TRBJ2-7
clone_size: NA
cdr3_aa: CASSSGTSGPYEQYF

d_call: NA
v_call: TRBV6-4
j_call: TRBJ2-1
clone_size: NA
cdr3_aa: CASSTRGGSYNEQFF

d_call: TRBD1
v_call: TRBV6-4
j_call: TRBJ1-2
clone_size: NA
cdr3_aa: CASSDSEGAYGYTF

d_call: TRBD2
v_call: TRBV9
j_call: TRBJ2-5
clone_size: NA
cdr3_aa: CASSVDSGRGETQYF

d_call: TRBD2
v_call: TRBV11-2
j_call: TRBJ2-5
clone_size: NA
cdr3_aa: CASSPGTSGQETQYF

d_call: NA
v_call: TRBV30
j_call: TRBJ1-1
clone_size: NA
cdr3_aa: CAWSRDTNTEAFF

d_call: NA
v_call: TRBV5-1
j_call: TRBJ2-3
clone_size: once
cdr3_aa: CASSLGIDITDTQYF

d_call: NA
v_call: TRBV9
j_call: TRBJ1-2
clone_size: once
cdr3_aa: CASSEGLGVNYGYTF

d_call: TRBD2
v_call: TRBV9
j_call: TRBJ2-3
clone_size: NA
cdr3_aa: CASSPEVAGGLNTDTQYF

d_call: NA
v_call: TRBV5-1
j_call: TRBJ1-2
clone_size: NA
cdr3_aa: CASSLLQNSYGYTF

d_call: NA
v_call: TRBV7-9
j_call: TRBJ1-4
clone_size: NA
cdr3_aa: CASSLDYSGGIREKLFF

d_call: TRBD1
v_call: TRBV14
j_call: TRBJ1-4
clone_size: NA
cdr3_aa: CASSRLTGREKLFF

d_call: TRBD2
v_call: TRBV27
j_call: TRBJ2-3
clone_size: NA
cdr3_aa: CATTGASGSLRMQYF

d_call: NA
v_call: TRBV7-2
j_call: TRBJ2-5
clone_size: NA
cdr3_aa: CASSLGLYQETQYF

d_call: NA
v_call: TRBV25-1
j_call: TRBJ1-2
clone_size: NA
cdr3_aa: CATSSYGYTF

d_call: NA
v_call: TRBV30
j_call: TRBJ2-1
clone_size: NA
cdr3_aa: CAWSRALYNEQFF

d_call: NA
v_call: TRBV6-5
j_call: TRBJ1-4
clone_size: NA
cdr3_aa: CASRNRREPNEKLFF

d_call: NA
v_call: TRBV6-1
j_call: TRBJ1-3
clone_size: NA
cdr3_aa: CASSRVYPGNTIYF

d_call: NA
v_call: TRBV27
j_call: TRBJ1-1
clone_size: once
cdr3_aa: CASSLQGWDTEAFF

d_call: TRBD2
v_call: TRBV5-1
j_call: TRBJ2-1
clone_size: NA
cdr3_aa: CASRTSGYYNEQFF